The 13 T cell receptor beta chains below all came from one sample that was sequenced in a study of cytomegalovirus exposure and HLA in healthy donors. With 60 Vbeta and 13 Jbeta primers, the PCR was carried out. TCRdb's copy holds only in-frame clones and misses some; the assay was immunoSEQ multiplex PCR. The sample holds 150,000 to 200,000 clones, around 78% seen once. The sample was PBMCs. These TCRs come from a man aged 35 to 55 in good health and CMV-seronegative.

The chain uses TRBV7-3 and TRBJ2-1, with D perhaps matching TRBD2 (5 bases). The germline V gene encodes CDR1 SGHTA and CDR2 FQGTGA. Trimming took 2 bases from V and 4 from J, leaving 15 bases between them. The CDR3 is made up of 16 amino acids. The DNA of the CDR3 is TGTGCCAGCAGCTTATGGAGCGGCAAAGGGTACAATGAGCAGTTCTTC. Its translation is CASSLWSGKGYNEQFF.

CDR3 region: CASSIGGGRDSQYF. The CDR3 DNA is TGTGCCAGTAGTATAGGCGGGGGGCGTGACAGTCAGTACTTC. The gene calls are TRBV19 and TRBJ2-4; 8 nucleotides line up with TRBD2. Losses at the gene ends were 1 base for V and 12 bases for J; bases not matched to a gene: 8. The CDR3 is 14 residues long. Germline V gene lookup returns CDR1 LNHDA and CDR2 SQIVND (reference sequence).

V gene TRBV6-1 combines with J gene TRBJ2-5; TRBD2 is a possible D gene (5 bases). The J call is doubtful: the DNA matches TRBJ2-7 better. Germline-derived CDR1 and CDR2 are MNHNS and SASEGT. The CDR3 is 11 residues long. The CDR3 coding sequence is TGTGCCACCCAGGACTTCTACGAGCAGTACTTC. Its translation: CATQDFYEQYF.

The V call is TRBV5-1, the J call TRBJ2-1; TRBD2 aligns across 10 bases. V lost 1 base to trimming and J lost 8 bases; unmatched junction nucleotides: 12. There are 17 residues in the CDR3. The germline V gene encodes CDR1 SGHRS and CDR2 YFSETQ. CDR3 sequence: CASSLLGLAESADEQFF. As DNA, the CDR3 is TGCGCCAGCAGCTTGTTAGGACTAGCGGAGTCAGCGGATGAGCAGTTCTTC.

The chain couples TRBV5-1 to TRBJ2-1; the match to TRBD2 covers 8 bases. CDR3 length: 15 amino acids. Germline CDR1 reads SGHRS; CDR2 reads YFSETQ. V lost 7 bases, J lost 4 bases, and 10 bases stayed unmatched. In DNA, the CDR3 is TGCGCCAGCCTCAGATGGACTAGCCTATACAATGAGCAGTTCTTC. It specifies CASLRWTSLYNEQFF.

Only a few counts were recorded for this clone. This sequence joins TRBV18 and TRBJ2-5, with 10 bases that match TRBD1. Looked up from germline, CDR1 is KGHSH and CDR2 is LQKENI. The CDR3 contains 19 residues. V dropped 6 bases and J dropped 4; count of bases not matched to a gene: 20. The CDR3 DNA sequence: TGTGCCAGCTCGACCGGTCTTCGGACAGGGGGGATCGGGGCAGAGACCCAGTACTTC. It is translated as CASSTGLRTGGIGAETQYF.

This clone appeared a few times. Within the sample, other DNA sequences also encode this same CDR3. The rearrangement uses TRBV16 and TRBJ2-1; TRBD2 agrees at 12 bases. CDR3 length equals 15 residues. The J segment lost 6 bases and the V segment lost 4 bases, leaving 4 bases of the junction unmatched. Germline CDR1 is KGHSY and CDR2 is FQNENV. The CDR3 DNA sequence: TGTGCCAGCAGCCTACTAGCGGGAGGAGGCAATGAGCAGTTCTTC. Its translation is CASSLLAGGGNEQFF.

The CDR3 nucleotides read TGTGCCAGCAGCGTAGTTCAGGATGGCTACACCTTC. This codes for CASSVVQDGYTF. The chain recombines TRBV9 with TRBJ1-2; D remains unclear. CDR1 and CDR2 from the germline V gene are SGDLS and YYNGEE. The CDR3 has 12 residues. V gave up 0 bases and J gave up 6 bases, with 6 bases separating them.

This chain connects TRBV7-8 to TRBJ2-7; possible D gene TRBD2, 6 bases. Germline loops: CDR1 SGHVS, CDR2 FQNEAQ. V lost 0 bases and J lost 0, with 9 bases in between. CDR3 length equals 15 residues. The CDR3 loop reads CASSLAGGFSYEQYV. The CDR3 coding sequence is TGTGCCAGCAGCTTAGCGGGAGGCTTCTCCTACGAGCAGTACGTC.

The chain links TRBV7-3 to TRBJ2-7, with TRBD2 matching over 13 bases. V shed 5 bases, J shed 5 bases, and the junction held 6 bases outside the gene matches. Germline V gene lookup returns CDR1 SGHTA and CDR2 FQGTGA. CDR3 length: 15 amino acids. The CDR3 protein is CASSQTSGRADEQYF. The CDR3 coding sequence is TGTGCCAGCAGCCAAACTAGCGGGAGGGCGGACGAGCAGTACTTC.

The chain combines TRBV7-9 with TRBJ1-1, with D possibly matching TRBD1 (5 bases). The CDR3 is 14 residues long. Per germline, CDR1 SEHNR and CDR2 FQNEAQ (reference sequence). Trimming left V 5 bases short and J 1 base short, with 11 bases between. CDR3 sequence (DNA): TGTGCCAGCAGCCCTGGGGACTCGAACACTGAAGCTTTCTTT. It yields the protein CASSPGDSNTEAFF.

This clone showed up just a few times. The genes are TRBV29-1 and TRBJ1-2; 7 bases match TRBD1. V was pared by 6 bases and J by 7 bases, with 11 bases of the junction left unmatched. There are 13 residues in the CDR3. Germline CDR1 and CDR2: SQVTM and ANQGSEA. The CDR3 DNA reads TGCAGCGTCCTTCTATGGGACAGCGGTGGCTACACCTTC. Protein product: CSVLLWDSGGYTF.

The chain uses TRBV9 and TRBJ2-5; no clear D gene. Trimming shortened V by 0 bases and J by 3 bases, and 9 bases separated the two germline ends. This CDR3 contains 14 residues. Germline loops: CDR1 SGDLS, CDR2 YYNGEE. CDR3 protein: CASSVGLGEETQYF. As DNA, the CDR3 is TGTGCCAGCAGCGTAGGCCTAGGTGAAGAGACCCAGTACTTC.